This T cell receptor (beta chain) is drawn from a study of early T cells in non-severe SARS-CoV-2 infection (dated by TCRdb to the early 2020s). About the study as a whole: Bulk RNA from unsorted whole blood was used for TCR sequencing, so alpha and beta chains could not be paired.

A case-control design nested within a healthcare worker cohort in London, UK, was used, with weekly nasopharyngeal swab PCR tests and blood sampling performed. Healthcare workers were recruited during the week of the UK lockdown, between 23 and 31 March 2020, and followed weekly for up to 16 weeks. The germline V gene encodes CDR1 MNHEY and CDR2 SVGEGT. Measured from the cysteine to the phenylalanine, the CDR3 is 16 residues long. Only CDR3 DNA is held: 48 bases, read in frame from base 1. Clipping removes 0 bases from V and 4 bases from J, with 6 as the unmatched junction base count. Study-wide findings and limitations: VDJdb matching was skewed toward anti-spike CD8 responses, so virus-specific expansions were likely underestimated and private and CD4 specificities were missed.

This clonotype occurred a few times. This clone's antigen is unknown. No much larger clone exists at a distance of one base, and base qualities are not known. Library preparation was by 5' RACE. These reads were obtained on a NextSeq 500. The TCR library protocol attached unique molecular identifiers to individual cDNA molecules to correct for sequencing error and PCR bias. Both TCR alpha and beta chains were sequenced, and tight co-correlation was observed between alpha and beta sequence abundances in each sample. Under the source paper's analysis protocol: Decombinator V4 was used to annotate the V gene, J gene and CDR3 of the TCR sequences. TCRs were defined as expanded if a significant change between any two time points was detected under a Poisson model with p below 0.0001. TCR abundances were normalised to the total number of TCRs sequenced in each sample and reported as counts per million. MAIT TCRs were defined by TRAV1-2 paired with TRAJ12, TRAJ20 or TRAJ33, and iNKT TCRs by TRAV10 paired with TRAJ18. VDJdb, accessed 1 November 2021, was searched for CMV, EBV and SARS-CoV-2 annotated TCRs, excluding TCRs annotated for multiple antigens. In-frame beta chains were kept once TCRdb had trimmed the public reads at Q25 with fastp and called clones with MiXCR. Every CDR3 protein is listed once, alongside the most common genes and DNA of its rows. TCRdb's processing, not the study's, gives the V and J calls here. The sample records about 76,000 distinct CDR3 sequences, about a sixth of which are singletons. Together, the top ten hold 12% of the sample.

This TCR came from an adult who was a healthcare worker with PCR-confirmed SARS-CoV-2 infection or an uninfected control (not recorded which). Recombination joined TRBV6-2 or TRBV6-3 with TRBJ1-2, with 9 middle bases fitting TRBD1. Sequences were obtained from whole blood. In nucleotide form, the sequence is TGTGCCAGCAGTTACTCGAGGGGACAGGGAGGCTATGGCTACACCTTC. Its amino acids are CASSYSRGQGGYGYTF.